This entry features one T cell receptor beta chain sequence. TCRdb's copy holds only in-frame clones and misses some; the assay was immunoSEQ multiplex PCR. The sample shows 250,000 to 350,000 clones, approximately 90% of them seen only once. Donors in Cohort 3 counted as recovered after two negative PCRs, clearance, or symptom resolution. The data were obtained in a study of blood T cell repertoires in COVID-19. About the study: The samples span acute and convalescent COVID-19 from the United States, Italy and Spain. The cDNA or gDNA used as material had been derived from T cells, B-cell-depleted T cells, or PBMCs.

Germline CDR1 is GTSNPN and CDR2 is SVGIG (reference sequence). The CDR3 consists of 20 residues. V trimming: 4 bases; J trimming: 2 bases; junction bases outside the gene matches: 22. Sequencing was done on a sample of PBMCs or T cells enriched from blood (not recorded which). The chain combines TRBV30 with TRBJ2-7; 11 positions agree with TRBD2. This clonotype was sampled from a woman younger than 35 who had recovered from COVID-19. CDR3 nucleotides: TGTGCCTGGACCCCCGCGGCTGGGGCGGCTGGACTAGCGGGTACCTACGAGCAGTACTTC. Its protein is CAWTPAAGAAGLAGTYEQYF.